Listed below are T cell receptor beta chains from one sample, sequenced in a study of PD-1 blockade in classical Hodgkin lymphoma. TCRdb's table, derived via immunoSEQ multiplex PCR, lists solely in-frame clones and lacks some. The table has almost 20,000 clones, around 81% seen once. Sequenced sample: CD4+ T cells from blood. The receptors shown here come from a human donor with classical Hodgkin lymphoma. The CDR3 runs from the conserved cysteine through the conserved F or W. The D gene is left open where the match is weak. Size tells how often a clone was seen (once, few, many) or the class of an expanded clone, and some rows leave it out.

j_call clone_size v_call d_call cdr3_aa cdr3_nt
TRBJ2-7 NA TRBV23-1 TRBD1 CASSHSQGAPRLESYEQYF TGCGCCAGCAGTCATTCACAGGGGGCGCCCAGACTAGAATCCTACGAGCAGTACTTC
TRBJ2-5 NA TRBV7-9 NA CASTHQRETQYF TGTGCCAGCACCCACCAACGGGAGACCCAGTACTTC
TRBJ2-3 NA TRBV28 TRBD2 CASRGSGMGRTDTQYF TGTGCCAGCAGGGGTAGCGGGATGGGGAGGACAGATACGCAGTATTTT
TRBJ2-1 NA TRBV15 TRBD2 CATSGGSSYNEQFF TGTGCCACCAGCGGCGGGAGCTCCTACAATGAGCAGTTCTTC
TRBJ1-1 NA TRBV28 TRBD1 CATEGRGYTEAFF TGTGCCACGGAGGGCAGGGGGTACACTGAAGCTTTCTTT
TRBJ2-1 NA TRBV30 TRBD2 CAWSPPFSGRAYEQFF TGTGCCTGGAGTCCCCCGTTTTCTGGGAGGGCCTATGAGCAGTTCTTC
TRBJ2-5 NA TRBV18 TRBD2 CASSLTSGRVVETQYF TGTGCCAGCTCGCTGACTAGCGGGAGGGTTGTGGAGACCCAGTACTTC
TRBJ2-2 once TRBV6-1 NA CASSRNTGELFF TGTGCCAGCAGCCGTAACACCGGGGAGCTGTTTTTT
TRBJ1-3 NA TRBV2 TRBD1 CASSEMGAGGRNTIYF TGTGCCAGCAGTGAGATGGGGGCAGGGGGCCGAAACACCATATATTTT
TRBJ1-1 NA TRBV5-1 NA CASSSADSRNTEAFF TGCGCCAGCAGCTCGGCCGACAGTAGGAACACTGAAGCTTTCTTT
TRBJ1-2 NA TRBV28 NA CASRRLSGYTF TGTGCCAGCAGGAGACTCAGCGGCTACACCTTC
TRBJ1-5 NA TRBV6-5 NA CASSYSSTSNQPQHF TGTGCCAGCAGTTACTCGAGTACTAGCAATCAGCCCCAGCATTTT
TRBJ2-7 once TRBV27 NA CASSPTTRSYEQYF TGTGCCAGCAGCCCGACTACCCGCTCCTACGAGCAGTACTTC
TRBJ1-2 NA TRBV10-2 TRBD1 CASSVGQEGYTF TGCGCCAGCAGTGTCGGACAGGAAGGCTACACCTTC
TRBJ1-1 few TRBV29-1 NA CSVDSGAGAFF TGCAGCGTTGATAGCGGAGCTGGGGCTTTCTTT
TRBJ2-1 NA TRBV11-3 NA CASSLVRGTEQFF TGTGCCAGCAGCTTAGTACGCGGGACTGAGCAGTTCTTC
TRBJ2-5 NA TRBV7-8 NA CASSVSGGPETQYF TGTGCCAGCAGCGTTAGCGGTGGGCCGGAGACCCAGTACTTC
TRBJ2-7 NA TRBV5-1 TRBD1 CASSTRTGAYEQYF TGCGCCAGCAGTACCAGGACAGGGGCCTACGAGCAGTACTTC
TRBJ2-2 NA TRBV5-1 NA CASSLRTDSTGELFF TGCGCCAGCAGCCTTAGGACGGATTCCACCGGGGAGCTGTTTTTT
TRBJ2-7 once TRBV5-1 NA CASSLGQGAYEQYF TGCGCCAGCAGCTTGGGGCAAGGGGCCTACGAGCAGTACTTC
TRBJ1-5 NA TRBV7-2 NA CASSLGNQPQHF TGTGCCAGCAGCTTAGGGAATCAGCCCCAGCATTTT
TRBJ1-4 NA TRBV18 NA CASSPSQGDEKLFF TGTGCCAGCTCACCATCCCAGGGTGATGAAAAACTGTTTTTT
TRBJ1-4 once TRBV5-1 TRBD1 CASSDTGGDEKLFF TGCGCCAGCAGCGACACAGGGGGGGATGAAAAACTGTTTTTT
TRBJ1-2 NA TRBV6-1 NA CASSEALLRYTF TGTGCCAGCAGTGAAGCGCTTCTACGCTACACCTTC
TRBJ2-1 NA TRBV7-9 NA CASSSGTEQFF TGTGCCAGCAGCTCCGGAACTGAGCAGTTCTTC
TRBJ2-3 NA TRBV25-1 NA CASSDPGGGGTTQYF TGTGCCAGCAGTGATCCAGGGGGCGGGGGAACTACGCAGTATTTT
TRBJ2-5 NA TRBV19 TRBD2 CASSVGLAASGTQYF TGTGCCAGTAGTGTGGGACTAGCGGCCTCGGGTACCCAGTACTTC
TRBJ2-1 NA TRBV9 TRBD2 CASSGTLSSGGEQFF TGTGCCAGCAGCGGGACCCTCTCTAGCGGGGGAGAGCAGTTCTTC
TRBJ2-1 NA TRBV28 NA CASASPLRGNEQFF TGTGCCAGCGCGTCTCCCCTCAGGGGCAATGAGCAGTTCTTC
TRBJ1-1 NA TRBV27 NA CASNLAPGGNRGVNTEAFF TGTGCCAGCAATTTAGCCCCCGGAGGGAATCGGGGGGTGAACACTGAAGCTTTCTTT
TRBJ1-6 once TRBV6-6 NA CASSYSDSNSPLHF TGTGCCAGCAGTTACTCGGACAGCAATTCACCCCTCCACTTT
TRBJ2-3 NA TRBV29-1 NA CSALRGTTDTQYF TGCAGCGCCCTGAGGGGGACCACAGATACGCAGTATTTT
TRBJ2-1 NA TRBV5-1 NA CASSFSGGRYNEQFF TGCGCCAGCAGCTTTAGCGGAGGGAGGTACAATGAGCAGTTCTTC
TRBJ2-2 NA TRBV7-2 TRBD1 CASSLGQGTFGELFF TGTGCCAGCAGCTTGGGACAGGGAACGTTTGGGGAGCTGTTTTTT
TRBJ2-7 NA TRBV14 NA CASSQGSSPGYEQYF TGTGCCAGCAGCCAAGGGTCGTCCCCAGGCTACGAGCAGTACTTC
TRBJ2-7 NA TRBV15 NA CATSRTGQLAYEQYF TGTGCCACCAGCAGGACGGGACAGCTAGCGTACGAGCAGTACTTC
TRBJ2-3 NA TRBV19 NA CASSPWTAPDTQYF TGTGCCAGTAGTCCATGGACAGCGCCAGATACGCAGTATTTT
TRBJ2-7 NA TRBV6-1 NA CASSEAVVLGEQYF TGTGCCAGCAGTGAAGCAGTGGTCTTGGGCGAGCAGTACTTC
TRBJ2-7 NA TRBV5-6 NA CASSSPGRSSYEQYF TGTGCCAGCAGCTCGCCGGGACGCAGCTCCTACGAGCAGTACTTC
TRBJ2-1 NA TRBV7-8 NA CASSLAGTLRNEQFF TGTGCCAGCAGCTTAGCCGGGACCTTGCGGAATGAGCAGTTCTTC
TRBJ2-2 NA TRBV6-1 NA CATLITANTGELFF TGTGCCACCCTAATAACAGCGAACACCGGGGAGCTGTTTTTT
TRBJ1-6 NA TRBV15 NA CATSSLRSPLHF TGTGCCACCAGCAGTCTCCGGTCACCCCTCCACTTT
TRBJ2-1 NA TRBV10-1 TRBD1 CASSDGGQGGYNEQFF TGCGCCAGCAGCGACGGGGGACAGGGGGGTTACAATGAGCAGTTCTTC
TRBJ2-7 NA TRBV19 NA CASSISGAGPYEQYF TGTGCCAGTAGTATATCTGGAGCAGGGCCCTACGAGCAGTACTTC
TRBJ1-3 NA TRBV2 NA CARAPPGSGNTIYF TGTGCCAGGGCCCCCCCAGGTTCTGGAAACACCATATATTTT
TRBJ2-7 NA TRBV11-2 TRBD2 CASSLDRLAGVGGFF TGTGCCAGCAGCTTAGATCGCCTAGCGGGAGTGGGGGGGTTCTTC
TRBJ1-6 NA TRBV6-4 NA CASREQRNSPLHF TGTGCCAGCAGGGAGCAAAGAAATTCACCCCTCCACTTT
TRBJ2-7 NA TRBV13 TRBD1 CASSRTKRQGAIHEQYF TGTGCCAGCAGCCGGACTAAACGACAGGGGGCGATCCACGAGCAGTACTTC
TRBJ2-5 once TRBV5-1 NA CASSLSLGEGETQYF TGCGCCAGCAGCTTGAGTCTTGGGGAAGGGGAGACCCAGTACTTC
TRBJ2-5 NA TRBV19 NA CASSPRDSPGGDQYF TGTGCCAGTAGTCCCCGGGACAGTCCAGGGGGGGACCAGTACTTC
TRBJ2-7 NA TRBV5-1 NA CASSLRGWDRTYEQYF TGCGCCAGCAGCTTGCGGGGCTGGGATAGGACCTACGAGCAGTACTTC
TRBJ2-7 NA TRBV11-2 NA CASSRRGSYEQYF TGTGCCAGCAGCCGACGGGGCTCCTACGAGCAGTACTTC
TRBJ1-2 few TRBV4-1 TRBD1 CASSPKDRNYGYTF TGCGCCAGCAGCCCCAAGGACAGGAACTATGGCTACACCTTC
TRBJ1-4 NA TRBV27 NA CASSLRTGPYEKLFF TGTGCCAGCAGTTTACGCACAGGCCCCTACGAAAAACTGTTTTTT
TRBJ1-2 few TRBV23-1 NA CASRPGYYGYTF TGCGCCAGCAGGCCAGGATACTATGGCTACACCTTC
TRBJ1-5 NA TRBV28 NA CASSSRDHQPQHF TGTGCCAGCAGTTCCAGGGATCATCAGCCCCAGCATTTT
TRBJ2-7 NA TRBV5-4 NA CASSLLAGHEQYF TGTGCCAGCAGCTTGTTGGCGGGGCACGAGCAGTACTTC